One sample yielded the 4 T cell receptor beta chains listed below, sequenced in a study of response to subunit inactivated influenza vaccine. TCRdb ran MiXCR on the RT-PCR reads and lists one entry per CDR3 protein. The data contain approximately 680,000 distinct CDR3 sequences, 15% to 19% of them singletons. The sample was PBMCs from blood, taken about 12 days after vaccination. The origin of the receptors is a man between 45 and 60 years old who received an inactivated influenza vaccine.

The genes are TRBV4-2 and TRBJ1-2; D remains unclear. Germline values: CDR1 LGHNA, CDR2 YNFKEQ. Trimming shortened V by 5 bases and J by 5 bases, and 9 bases separated the two germline ends. This CDR3 comprises 12 residues. The CDR3 spells CASSDLLYGYTF. The CDR3 DNA follows: TGTGCCAGCAGCGACTTACTTTATGGCTACACCTTC.

In its sample, this clonotype ranks as medium-sized. The chain links TRBV20-1 to TRBJ2-7; D is possibly TRBD2 (7 bases). CDR1 and CDR2 from the germline V gene are DFQATT and SNEGSKA (reference sequence). V gave up 0 bases and J gave up 2 bases, with 11 bases separating them. The length of the CDR3 is 14 residues. The CDR3 sequence is CSARDGGGAYEQYF. As DNA, the CDR3 is TGCAGTGCTAGAGATGGAGGGGGGGCCTACGAGCAGTACTTC.

This clonotype showed up just a few times. The rearrangement uses TRBV25-1 and TRBJ2-1; 8 bases agree with TRBD2. Germline loops: CDR1 MGHDK, CDR2 SYGVNS. J was trimmed by 9 bases and V by 8 bases; bases with no gene match: 6. CDR3 length: 12 residues. CDR3: CASRTSRGEQFF. The CDR3 DNA sequence: TGTGCCAGCCGGACTAGCCGGGGTGAGCAGTTCTTC.

This clonotype was counted only a few times. The J gene is TRBJ2-1, the V gene TRBV20-1; 7 nucleotides match TRBD2. V lost 5 bases to trimming and J lost 5 bases; unmatched junction nucleotides: 12. The CDR3 runs to 15 residues. The germline V gene has CDR1 DFQATT and CDR2 SNEGSKA (reference sequence). The CDR3 bases are TGCAGTGCTCCAAGGGGCGGGAGAGCACACAATGAGCAGTTCTTC. This codes for CSAPRGGRAHNEQFF.